This entry concerns a single T cell receptor beta chain. The CDR3 is 13 residues long. Germline V gives CDR1 KGHSH, CDR2 LQKENI. V was shortened by 2 bases and J by 6 bases, with 10 bases between the two germline ends. Each CDR3 protein gets one entry after TCRdb re-called the RT-PCR reads with MiXCR. The profile shows approximately 200,000 distinct CDR3 sequences, 13% to 15% of them singletons. These data belong to a study of patients and donors after allogeneic stem cell transplantation. The sequencing sample was made of blood, either unsorted or a sorted T cell fraction (not recorded which). This TCR was recovered from a human donor who was either an allogeneic HSCT recipient or a stem cell or donor lymphocyte infusion donor (not recorded which). It is not recorded whose cells these are; they may come from a transplant donor. The chain recombines TRBV18 with TRBJ1-2, with TRBD1 as a possible D gene (5 bases). The CDR3 region has the DNA TGTGCCAGCTCACCAGGCAGGGTGGATGGCTACACCTTC. Translating it yields CASSPGRVDGYTF. The whole variable domain, remainder taken from reference TRBV18 and TRBJ1-2, is NAGVMQNPRHLVRRRGQEARLRCSPMKGHSHVYWYRQLPEEGLKFMVYLQKENIIDESGMPKERFSAEFPKEGPSILRIQQVVRGDSAAYFCASSPGRVDGYTFGSGTRLTVV.